This T cell receptor beta chain appears in the sequencing data of a study of response to subunit inactivated influenza vaccine. Study conclusions and caveats: Only a handful of new T cells, the authors suggested, are recruited with each seasonal influenza vaccination.

Per the germline V gene, CDR1 is MNHNS and CDR2 is SASEGT. With V trimmed by 7 bases and J by 5 bases, 7 bases remained unmatched. This CDR3 contains 14 residues. This clonotype was counted between two and nine times. Its antigen remains unknown. Each CDR3 protein is one row after TCRdb ran MiXCR on the RT-PCR reads. The sample consists of 700,000 to 900,000 distinct CDR3 sequences, 21% of them appearing once. The chain uses TRBV6-1 and TRBJ2-5; 10 bases agree with TRBD2. This receptor was obtained from a man aged 45-65 years who received an inactivated influenza vaccine. Sequencing used PBMCs from blood, obtained roughly 5 days after vaccination. The CDR3 protein is CASTERGGGETQYF. As DNA, the CDR3 is TGTGCCAGCACAGAGCGGGGGGGCGGGGAGACCCAGTACTTC.